This T cell receptor beta chain was recovered during a study of cytomegalovirus exposure and HLA in healthy donors. A multiplex PCR was run with 60 Vbeta primers and 13 Jbeta primers. Produced via immunoSEQ multiplex PCR; TCRdb's table is partial and in-frame only. The sample yields some 150,000 clones, about 75% seen once. J was trimmed by 9 bases and V by 2 bases; bases with no gene match: 11. Germline V gene data show CDR1 as SGHKS and CDR2 as YYEKEE (reference sequence). This CDR3 is built from 16 residues. Regarding the study as a whole: With high specificity and sensitivity, the classifier reportedly diagnosed cytomegalovirus status. Evidence from a later analysis indicated that most CMV-associated TCR beta chains looked HLA-restricted.

As for this clone: Its antigen remains unknown.

The V call is TRBV5-5, the J call TRBJ2-5; 12 bases fit TRBD2. Sample: PBMCs. The TCR comes from a man aged 40-49 years in good health and CMV-seropositive. The CDR3 region is CASSFGLAGPLWAQYF. As DNA, the CDR3 is TGTGCCAGCAGCTTCGGACTAGCGGGACCCCTATGGGCCCAGTACTTC.